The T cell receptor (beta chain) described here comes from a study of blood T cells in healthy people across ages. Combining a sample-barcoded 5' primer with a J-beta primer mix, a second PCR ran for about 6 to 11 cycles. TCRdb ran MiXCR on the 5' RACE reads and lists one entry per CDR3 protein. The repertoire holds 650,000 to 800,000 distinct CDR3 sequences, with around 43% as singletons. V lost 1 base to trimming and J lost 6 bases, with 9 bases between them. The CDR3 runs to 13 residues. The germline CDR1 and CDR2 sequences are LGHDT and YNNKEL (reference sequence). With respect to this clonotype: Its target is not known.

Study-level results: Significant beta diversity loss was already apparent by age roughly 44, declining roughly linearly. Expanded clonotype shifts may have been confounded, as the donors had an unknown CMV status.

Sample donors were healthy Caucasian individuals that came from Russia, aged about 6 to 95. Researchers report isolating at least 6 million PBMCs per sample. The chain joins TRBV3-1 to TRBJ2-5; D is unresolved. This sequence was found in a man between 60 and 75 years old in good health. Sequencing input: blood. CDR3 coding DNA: TGTGCCAGCAGCCAAGTCCCCGCCCAGACCCAGTACTTC. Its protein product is CASSQVPAQTQYF.